The clone carrying this T cell receptor (beta chain) is labeled as large. Antigen unknown. This sample stems from a study of chemoradiotherapy in HPV16-positive cancers. The study's findings and limits: Candidate HPV-specific clones and E7-related TCR motifs grew in tumor during treatment. HPV-responsive T-cell expansion during chemoradiotherapy was linked to improved recurrence-free survival in HPV16-positive patients. Only a couple of HPV16-positive patients supplied the functional HPV-specificity definition.

Samples were taken several times over chemoradiotherapy. J lost 4 bases, V lost 4 bases, and 10 bases had no gene match. The germline V gene encodes CDR1 SGHVS and CDR2 FNYEAQ. This CDR3 region has 16 residues. Measured with immunoSEQ multiplex PCR; TCRdb has only the in-frame clones, and not every one. The repertoire holds approximately 5,400 clones, with roughly 71% as singletons. This specimen was tumor tissue, taken from a patient who underwent chemoradiotherapy. The chain is built from TRBV7-6 and TRBJ2-7; TRBD2 aligns across 10 bases. The sequence came from a human donor with HPV-associated anogenital cancer. DNA of the CDR3: TGTGCCAGCAGCTCAATTAGCGGGGGGTATAGTTACGAGCAGTACTTC. This encodes CASSSISGGYSYEQYF.